The clone carrying this T cell receptor (beta chain) was seen at least ten times. The antigen remains unidentified. The junction shows a germline mismatch at one end, possibly a read error. The germline CDR1 and CDR2 sequences are MNHEY and SVGAGI. This CDR3 is 13 amino acids long. This record comes from a study of neurological immune-mediated disorders. Study outcomes and limitations: None of the CDR3 amino acid sequences found in expanded clones was shared across subjects. This suggests that the TCR-beta repertoires were private in all groups. In HTLV-1-associated myelopathy, TCR clonal expansion was greatest, whereas multiple sclerosis had the least, falling below healthy controls.

As for the cDNA, it was generated by 5'RACE with 10-nucleotide random UMIs. One entry per CDR3 protein, called by TCRdb with MiXCR from the 5' RACE reads. The sample has some 33,000 distinct CDR3 sequences; 1.5% are singletons. For the unsorted libraries, 2 million PBMCs stored at -80 C served as input. The V call is TRBV6-5, the J call TRBJ1-2; D perhaps matches TRBD1 (6 bases). The specimen was PBMCs. This clonotype was obtained from a woman in her thirties with multiple sclerosis. The CDR3: CASSYEQGSGFSF. In nucleotides, the CDR3 is TGTGCCAGCAGTTACGAACAGGGTTCCGGGTTCTCCTTC.